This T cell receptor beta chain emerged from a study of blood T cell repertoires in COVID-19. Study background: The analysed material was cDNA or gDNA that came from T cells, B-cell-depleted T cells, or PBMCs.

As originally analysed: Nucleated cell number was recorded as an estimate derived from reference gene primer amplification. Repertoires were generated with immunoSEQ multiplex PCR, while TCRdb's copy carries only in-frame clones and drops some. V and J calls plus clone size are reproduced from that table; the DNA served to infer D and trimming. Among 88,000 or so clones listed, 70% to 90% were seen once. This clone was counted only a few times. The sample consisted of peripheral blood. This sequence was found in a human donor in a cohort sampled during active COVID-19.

CDR3 sequence: CASSQGGLPNEKLFF. In nucleotides, the CDR3 is TGTGCCAGCAGCCAAGGTGGGCTCCCTAATGAAAAACTGTTTTTT. V gene TRBV3-1 (or the pseudogene TRBV3-2) combines with J gene TRBJ1-4; D uncertain. Germline CDR1 and CDR2: LGHDT and YNNKEL (reference sequence). The germline V and J ends were trimmed by 1 base and 3 bases, with 9 bases remaining between them. The CDR3 extends over 15 amino acids.